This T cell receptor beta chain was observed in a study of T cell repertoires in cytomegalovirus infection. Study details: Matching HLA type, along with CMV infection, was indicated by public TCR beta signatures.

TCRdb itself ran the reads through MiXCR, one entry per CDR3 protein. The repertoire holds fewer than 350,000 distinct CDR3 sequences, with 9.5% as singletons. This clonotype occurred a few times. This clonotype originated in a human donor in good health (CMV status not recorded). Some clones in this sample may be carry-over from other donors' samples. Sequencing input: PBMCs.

CDR3 sequence reads: CASSSRAHYGYTF. CDR3 DNA: TGTGCCAGCAGCAGCAGGGCCCACTATGGCTACACCTTC. This chain links TRBV7-2 with TRBJ1-2, with D maybe TRBD1 (5 bases). CDR1 is SGHTA and CDR2 is FQGNSA in the germline V gene. CDR3 length: 13 residues. V lost 5 bases to trimming and J lost 3 bases, with 10 bases between them.